The entry that follows covers one TCR beta chain sequence. The antigen is not known. The data stem from a study of T cells in localized non-small cell lung cancer. Study observations and caveats: The appearance of a median roughly 61 of the top 100 tumor clones was seen in adjacent lung.

The method was immunoSEQ multiplex PCR; TCRdb's version includes in-frame clones alone and lacks a portion of them. Counted here are around 80,000 clones, roughly 75% occurring once; the ten biggest clones make up approximately 21%. Trimming took 8 bases from V and 6 from J, leaving 11 bases between them. From germline, CDR1 is MDHEN and CDR2 SYDVKM. This CDR3 contains 12 residues. This sequence joins TRBV28 and TRBJ1-5; no clear D gene. The input for sequencing was PBMCs, taken before any cancer treatment. The receptor was derived from a man aged 35-75 years with stage II squamous cell lung carcinoma. CDR3 protein: CASGRPSQPQHF. DNA of the CDR3: TGTGCCAGCGGCAGACCCAGTCAGCCCCAGCATTTT.